This T cell receptor beta chain came from a study of blood T cell repertoires in COVID-19. V lost 4 bases to trimming and J lost 2 bases; unmatched junction nucleotides: 6. This CDR3 is 15 amino acids long. Germline V gene lookup returns CDR1 LGHDT and CDR2 YNNKEL (reference sequence). The assay was immunoSEQ multiplex PCR, and TCRdb's table has in-frame clones only and misses some. Of more than 250,000 clones detected, around 83% appear once; the ten largest clones hold 1% to 1.5%. Sequenced input: peripheral blood. The clonotype originates from a woman in her forties or fifties with acute or convalescent COVID-19. The chain has TRBV3-1 (or the pseudogene TRBV3-2) and TRBJ1-1, with 8 bases that match TRBD1. The CDR3 sequence: CASSLGQGGNTEAFF. CDR3 in DNA: TGTGCCAGCAGCCTCGGACAGGGAGGCAACACTGAAGCTTTCTTT.